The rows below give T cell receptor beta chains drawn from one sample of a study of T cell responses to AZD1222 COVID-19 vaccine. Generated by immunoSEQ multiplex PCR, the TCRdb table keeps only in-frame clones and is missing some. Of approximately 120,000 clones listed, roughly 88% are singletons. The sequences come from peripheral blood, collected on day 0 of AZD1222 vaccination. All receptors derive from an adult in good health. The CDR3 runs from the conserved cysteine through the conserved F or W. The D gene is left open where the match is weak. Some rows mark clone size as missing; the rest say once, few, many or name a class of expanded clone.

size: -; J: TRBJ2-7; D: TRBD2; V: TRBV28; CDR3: CASSYPGGRSYEQYF
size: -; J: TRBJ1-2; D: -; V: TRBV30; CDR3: CAWSPKDRDYGYTF
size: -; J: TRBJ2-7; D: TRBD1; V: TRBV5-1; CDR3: CASSFGTGREQYF
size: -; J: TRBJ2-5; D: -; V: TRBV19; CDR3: CASTLGETQYF
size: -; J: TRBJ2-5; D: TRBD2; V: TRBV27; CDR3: CASSLLAGVGRETQYF
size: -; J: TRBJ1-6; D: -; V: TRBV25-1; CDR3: CASSELKGYNSPLHF
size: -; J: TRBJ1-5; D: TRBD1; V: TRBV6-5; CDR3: CASVGQGGQPQHF
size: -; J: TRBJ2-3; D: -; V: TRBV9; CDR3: CASSVDAVTDTQYF
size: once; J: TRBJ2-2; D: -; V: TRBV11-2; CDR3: CASSLVWGATGELFF
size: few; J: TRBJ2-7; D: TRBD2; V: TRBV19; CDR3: CASSMVRPSGSYEQYF
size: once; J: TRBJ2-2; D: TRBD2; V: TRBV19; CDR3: CASSIATSGSWYTGELFF
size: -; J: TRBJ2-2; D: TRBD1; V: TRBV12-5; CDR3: CASGRDRGNTGELFF
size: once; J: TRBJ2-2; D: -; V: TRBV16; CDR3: CASSQRGANTGELFF
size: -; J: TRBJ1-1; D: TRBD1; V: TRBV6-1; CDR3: CASSEDRGEAFF
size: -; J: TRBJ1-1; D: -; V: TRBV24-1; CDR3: CATSTPNTEAFF
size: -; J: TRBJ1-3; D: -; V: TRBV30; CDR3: CAWSVNSGNTIYF
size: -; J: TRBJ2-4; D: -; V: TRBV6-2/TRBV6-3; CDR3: CASSPRAPPGSVNIQYF
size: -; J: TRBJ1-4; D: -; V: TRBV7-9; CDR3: CASSSARGLGDGKLFF
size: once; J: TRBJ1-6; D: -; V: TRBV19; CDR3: CASMDSRGITPLHF
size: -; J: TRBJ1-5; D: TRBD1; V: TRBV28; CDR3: CASSRDREGNQPQHF
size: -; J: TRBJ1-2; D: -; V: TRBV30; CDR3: CAWKWGLYGYTF
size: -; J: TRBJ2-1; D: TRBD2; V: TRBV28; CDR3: CASSPNGGSSYNEQFF
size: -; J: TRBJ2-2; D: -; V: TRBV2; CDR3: CASTPARDLFF
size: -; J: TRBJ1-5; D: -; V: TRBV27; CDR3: CASSPRTNSNQPQHF
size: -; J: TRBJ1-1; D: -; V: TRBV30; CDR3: CAWKAEGWTEAFF
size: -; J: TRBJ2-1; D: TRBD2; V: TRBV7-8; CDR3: CASSLRGLATFNEQFF
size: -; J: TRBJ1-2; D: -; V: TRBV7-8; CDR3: CASSFRGEDYGYTF
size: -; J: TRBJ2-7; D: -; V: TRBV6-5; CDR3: CASRPPGFHEQYF